This T cell receptor (beta chain) was captured in a study of cytomegalovirus exposure and HLA in healthy donors. The primer mix had 60 Vbeta and 13 Jbeta primers. Sequencing used immunoSEQ multiplex PCR; TCRdb keeps in-frame clones, though not all of them. The sample includes about 200,000 clones, 60% to 80% of them seen just once. V trimming: 1 base; J trimming: 6 bases; junction bases outside the gene matches: 6. CDR3 length equals 15 residues. Germline CDR1 and CDR2: SGHRS and YFSETQ. Each of the donors was a healthy bone marrow donor. Study-level results: CMV serostatus was the only recorded immune exposure for donors.

As for this clone: No antigen is known for it.

The rearrangement joins TRBV5-1 to TRBJ2-1, with 8 nucleotides matching TRBD2. Sequenced sample: PBMCs. The TCR originated in a male donor in good health and CMV-seronegative. Written as DNA, the CDR3 is TGCGCCAGCAGCTTGACCCTCGGGACTAGCAATGAGCAGTTCTTC. The encoded protein is CASSLTLGTSNEQFF. The full variable domain, rest sourced from reference TRBV5-1 and TRBJ2-1, is KAGVTQTPRYLIKTRGQQVTLSCSPISGHRSVSWYQQTPGQGLQFLFEYFSETQRNKGNFPGRFSGRQFSNSRSEMNVSTLELGDSALYLCASSLTLGTSNEQFFGPGTRLTVL.